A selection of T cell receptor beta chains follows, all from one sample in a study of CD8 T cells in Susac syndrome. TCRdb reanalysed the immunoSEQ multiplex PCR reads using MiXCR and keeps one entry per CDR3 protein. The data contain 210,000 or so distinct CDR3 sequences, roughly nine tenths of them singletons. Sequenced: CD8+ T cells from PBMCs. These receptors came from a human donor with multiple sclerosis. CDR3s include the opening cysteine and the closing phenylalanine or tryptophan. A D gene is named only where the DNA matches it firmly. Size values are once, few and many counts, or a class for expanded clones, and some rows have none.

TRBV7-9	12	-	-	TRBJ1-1	CASSWTYAEAFF	TGTGCCAGCAGTTGGACGTACGCTGAAGCTTTCTTT
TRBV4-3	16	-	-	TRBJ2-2	CASTEGETTGTGELFF	TGCGCCAGCACTGAGGGAGAGACAACGGGCACCGGGGAGCTGTTTTTT
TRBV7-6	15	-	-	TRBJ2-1	CASSFGAGADDEQFF	TGTGCCAGCAGCTTTGGAGCGGGCGCCGATGATGAGCAGTTCTTC
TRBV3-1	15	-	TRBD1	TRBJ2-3	CASSLSDRVTDTQYF	TGTGCCAGCAGCCTAAGTGACAGGGTCACAGATACGCAGTATTTT
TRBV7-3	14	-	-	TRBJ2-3	CASSPGQITDTQYF	TGTGCCAGCAGCCCCGGACAAATCACAGATACGCAGTATTTT
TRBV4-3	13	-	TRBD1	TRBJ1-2	CASSQWTGDGYTF	TGCGCCAGCAGCCAATGGACAGGGGATGGCTACACCTTC
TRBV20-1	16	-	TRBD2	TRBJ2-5	CSARSFSGGNQETQYF	TGCAGTGCTAGATCGTTTAGCGGGGGGAACCAAGAGACCCAGTACTTC
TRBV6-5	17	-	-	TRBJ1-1	CASSYAIEVRGNTEAFF	TGTGCCAGCAGTTACGCTATCGAGGTTCGGGGAAACACTGAAGCTTTCTTT
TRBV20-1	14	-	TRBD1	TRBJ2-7	CSADPGQGSDEQYF	TGCAGTGCAGACCCGGGACAGGGGAGCGACGAGCAGTACTTC
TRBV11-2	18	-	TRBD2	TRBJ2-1	CASSLEVGSGGAYNEQFF	TGTGCCAGCAGCTTAGAAGTAGGTAGCGGGGGCGCTTACAATGAGCAGTTCTTC
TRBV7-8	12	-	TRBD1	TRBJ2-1	CASSLSSTGGFF	TGTGCCAGCAGCTTAAGTTCGACAGGGGGATTCTTC
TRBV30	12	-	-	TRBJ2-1	CAWSPSTGEQFF	TGTGCCTGGAGTCCCTCAACGGGTGAGCAGTTCTTC
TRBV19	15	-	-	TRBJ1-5	CASRQLDYSNQPQHF	TGTGCCAGTAGGCAACTAGACTATAGCAATCAGCCCCAGCATTTT
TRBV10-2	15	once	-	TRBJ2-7	CASIVEGGSSYEQYF	TGCGCCAGCATCGTCGAGGGGGGAAGCTCCTACGAGCAGTACTTC
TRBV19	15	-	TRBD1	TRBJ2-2	CASSSAGGYAGELFF	TGTGCCAGTAGTTCGGCAGGGGGCTACGCCGGGGAGCTGTTTTTT